This T cell receptor (beta chain) originates from a study of blood T cell repertoires in COVID-19. Sequencing used immunoSEQ multiplex PCR; TCRdb keeps in-frame clones, though not all of them. The table shows about 440,000 clones, with around 89% occurring only once. The V gene's germline CDR1 is MNHNY and CDR2 SVGAGI (reference sequence). V lost 7 bases and J lost 6; bases outside the gene matches: 11. CDR3 length equals 15 residues. Sequencing was done on a sample of peripheral blood. V gene TRBV6-6 combines with J gene TRBJ2-1; 8 nucleotides agree with TRBD2. The TCR was taken from a young woman with acute or convalescent COVID-19. The CDR3 reads CASTRGTSIGNEQFF. The CDR3 nucleotides are TGTGCCAGCACTCGCGGGACTAGTATCGGCAATGAGCAGTTCTTC.